This TCR beta chain emerged from a study of blood T cell repertoires in COVID-19 (dated by TCRdb to the early 2020s). For context, the study as a whole: The collaborator samples originated in the United States, Italy and Spain and spanned the acute and convalescent phases of COVID-19. The material from the prospective study consisted of cDNA or gDNA derived from T cells, B-cell-depleted T cells, or PBMCs. Subjects who had been exposed to COVID-19, were actively infected with it, or had recovered from it provided the deeply sampled blood TCRbeta repertoires that made up the dataset. The repertoires were released in a freely available public database meant as a resource for research on the immune response to SARS-CoV-2. Samples were obtained from the ongoing ImmuneRACE study (first 160 participants) and from some 1,200 subjects provided by 6 global collaborators. Nearly every sample came with metadata listing a de-identified subject ID, COVID-19 status, age in years and sex. Where available, HLA class I and class II types were obtained from metadata supplied by the sample provider rather than from assay-based typing. Findings and caveats that apply to the study as a whole: The quantity of clinical and demographic metadata differed by source and by participant and was supplied without curation.

Each collaborating institution followed its own protocols to collect whole blood in K2EDTA tubes. For TCRbeta analysis, collaborators shipped samples in one of three forms: frozen whole blood, isolated PBMCs, or DNA extracted from either of those sample types. TCRbeta CDR3 regions were amplified from genomic DNA by means of the immunoSEQ Assay, a bias-controlled multiplex PCR. The published analysis was carried out like this. The number of nucleated cells in each sample was estimated from the amplification of reference gene primers within the assay. Sequence reads were collapsed and filtered to measure the absolute abundance of every unique TCRbeta CDR3 rearrangement. For each sample, productive Simpson clonality was calculated by taking the square root of Simpson's diversity index across productive rearrangements. TCRdb took over this immuneACCESS table, retaining in-frame rearrangements with V and J assigned. Such tables are incomplete; in checked studies, under half of the missing clones stem from an unresolved V gene, and the remainder is unexplained. The V and J calls and clone size come from that table; D and trimming were worked out from the DNA. Recorded for this sample are more than 85,000 clones; around 90% of them occurred a single time. The top ten constitute roughly 4.3% of the sample.

The germline V gene gives CDR1 as KGHSH and CDR2 as LQKENI. V is pruned by 3 bases and J by 5 bases, leaving 3 bases of the junction without a gene match. Taken from cysteine to phenylalanine, the CDR3 has 13 residues. Only the CDR3 part of the read is kept: 39 bases, read in frame from the first base. Notes on this clone: What antigen it recognizes has not been identified. One base away there is no much larger clone; base qualities are not given.

The chain joins TRBV18 to TRBJ2-5, with 7 bases matching TRBD2. The TCR was taken from a man in his 70s with acute or convalescent COVID-19. Sequencing was performed on peripheral blood. Here is the DNA: TGTGCCAGCTCACCGGGGGGGACGGAGACCCAGTACTTC. Its protein is CASSPGGTETQYF.